Reported below is one T cell receptor (beta chain). It lacks a known antigen. Nothing much larger sits one base from this clone, and base qualities are not available. In total, approximately 690 healthy bone marrow donors made up the cohort. At the time of sampling, every cohort member was nominally healthy, though immune exposures that went unrecorded were likely present. The donor tested CMV seropositive and was one of the 289 seropositive cohort members. A peripheral blood sample was collected from each donor, and TCR beta sequencing was performed on peripheral blood mononuclear cells. The Qiagen DNeasy Blood Extraction Kit was used to extract genomic DNA from the blood cell samples. The V and J ends are trimmed by 3 bases and 3 bases, leaving 13 bases between them. The germline V gene gives CDR1 as KGHSH and CDR2 as LQKENI. The cysteine opens and the phenylalanine closes a CDR3 of 15 amino acids. The read is trimmed to its CDR3 DNA, 45 bases read in frame from base 1.

These data originate in a study of cytomegalovirus exposure and HLA in healthy donors (dated by TCRdb to the late 2010s). Notes on the research overall: An earlier analysis of some 600 of the donors reported approximately 260 Gb of sequence data and 117 million unique TCR beta sequences obtained from approximately 180 million T cells. The study aimed to test whether cataloging public T cell receptors could reveal signatures of past pathogen exposure. An earlier analysis of around 640 of the donors used high-throughput TCR beta sequencing to judge whether each TCR beta V gene segment behaved as functional or pseudogenic. In addition to the first cohort of 666 subjects, a separate validation cohort of about 120 different subjects was used. To predict cytomegalovirus infection status, the study combined high-throughput TCR immunosequencing, statistical association of individual TCRs with disease status, and machine learning. A handful of DR-DQ haplotypes were treated as single units for association and clustering because of strong linkage in the cohort. Among around 400 genotyped donors of the cohort, an average of around 240,000 unique TCR beta nucleotide sequences was sequenced per donor, of which about 18% were non-productive. Every discovery cohort repertoire had been produced on one sequencing platform. Genome-wide SNP genotypes for about 65% of the 666 donors were used in a later genetic analysis, which treated that subset as a discovery cohort. Class I and class II HLA loci were covered by the typing at four-digit resolution. The number of typed donors differed by locus: roughly 629-640 for A, B, C, DRB1 and DQB1; 522 for DQA1; approximately 610 for DPA1; and 400 to 480 for DPB1. Donor age, sex, ethnicity and CMV serostatus were collected together with the repertoire data. To study patterns of TCR occurrence, a later analysis re-analyzed previously published TCR beta repertoires from around 700 donors and added high-resolution HLA genotyping. In the later analysis, no new phenotypic data were used to find candidate immune exposures; instead, reliance was placed on TCR beta sequences and their occurrence across donors. An early release covering roughly 640 HLA-typed donors comprised approximately 290 gigabases of sequencing data and around 80 million unique TCR sequences. Among the roughly 400 genotyped donors, about 83% belonged to the genetic ancestry cluster associated with self-reported Caucasian donors. Using immunosequencing, the study profiled T cell repertoires from around 680 subjects and related those repertoires to cytomegalovirus serostatus. General findings and caveats noted by the study authors: A group of highly shared sequence variants was considered likely to be a technical artifact of the sequencing pipeline. When HLA alleles, especially DR and DQ, strongly co-occurred, attributing TCR associations to individual alleles was difficult. The presence/absence analyses assumed that sequencing depth was roughly uniform across donors, and that assumption may not be true. According to the authors, the approach could potentially be generalized to other disease states and immunological phenotypes. HLA typing was unavailable for some donors at each locus, so association tests used only the typed subset. According to a later analysis, TCR association rates differed among HLA loci, with DRB1 alleles showing the most associated TCRs and HLA-C alleles showing the fewest. Because the 87-base-pair reads could not distinguish some IMGT-functional V segments, including TRBV6-2 and TRBV6-3, those segments were excluded. A later analysis reported that several top co-occurrence clusters appeared linked to parvovirus B19, influenza, CMV and Epstein-Barr virus. In both the original and validation cohorts, the classifier was reported to diagnose cytomegalovirus status with high specificity and sensitivity. A further reported finding was that TCR beta sequences accurately predicted the HLA-A and HLA-B alleles for most subjects in the first cohort. A few of the identified cytomegalovirus-associated TCR beta chains were confirmed in vitro to be specific for cytomegalovirus antigens. Specific HLA alleles were associated with around 18,000 TCR beta sequences at a false discovery rate of 0.05 in a later analysis. In a later genetic analysis, fewer N-insertions in productive TCRs were reported among donors in an Asian-associated ancestry cluster than the approximately 630-donor mean. Linkage disequilibrium might explain the correlated functional status among segregating V segments, but an unknown experimental factor could not be ruled out. In a later analysis, HLA-associated TCR beta chains showed more clonal expansion and lower generation probabilities than non-associated chains that were equally common. The earlier analysis of some 560 of the donors excluded seventeen rarely observed V segments, including chromosome 9 orphons, because counts were too low. Immune exposure information for the cohort was limited to CMV serostatus. Most TCR sequences were observed very rarely across donors, whereas some public TCRs were present in many individuals. This cohort had only TCR beta chains sequenced, and the lack of alpha or paired-chain data limited which features could be detected. V-gene and J-gene trimming of TCR beta chains was associated with a missense DCLRE1C variant in a later genetic analysis, and the association was replicated in an independent cohort. An earlier analysis of around 500 of the donors showed that most TCR beta V segments appeared in productive rearrangements either about 87% or about 30% of the time, which broadly matched IMGT annotations. Most CMV-associated TCR beta chains appeared to be HLA-restricted in a later analysis, and the HLA associations seemed to be driven largely by CMV exposure. The study gave a list of 150 to 200 TCR beta chains associated with cytomegalovirus.

Library preparation used the immunoSEQ multiplex PCR assay. For the multiplex PCR, a mixture combining 60 forward primers for TCR Vbeta segments and 13 reverse primers for TCR Jbeta segments was used. A multiplex PCR assay on genomic DNA amplified the CDR3 region of rearranged TCR beta genes. The Illumina HiSeq System was used to sequence the amplified TCR beta libraries as 87-base-pair reads. The original pipeline was this. A later analysis counted approximately 74 million unique TCR beta chains across the 550 to 800 repertoires, and 9 million to 14 million of these chains were shared by at least two donors. To remove PCR and sequencing errors, raw reads were error-corrected and collapsed into unique sequences using a nearest-neighbor algorithm that merged closely related sequences. To assign V, D and J gene segments, CDR3 sequences were aligned to IMGT reference sequences. For a sequence to be retained, a match of at least six nucleotides was required to both a V gene segment and a J gene segment. Rearrangements were called productive when the CDR3 lacked stop codons and stayed in frame with V and J; all others were non-productive. Following IMGT convention, CDR3 was defined as the stretch from the second conserved V-encoded cysteine up to the conserved J-encoded phenylalanine. In an earlier analysis of 550 to 650 of the donors, sequences lacking an unambiguous match to a single V gene segment were excluded. An earlier analysis of a few hundred of the donors called V segments functional above 56.7% productive rearrangements and segregating when the between-donor standard deviation exceeded 5%. To diagnose cytomegalovirus status from the catalog of TCR beta chain sequences, a statistical classification framework was built. A later analysis assigned V and J genes by comparing TCR nucleotide sequences with IMGT/GENE-DB human TR gene sequences. In a later analysis, CDR3 sequences and most-parsimonious VDJ recombination scenarios were assigned using the TCRdist pipeline. In a later analysis, each TCR beta chain was defined by its CDR3 amino acid sequence together with its V-gene family, and reads lacking a unique V-gene family were excluded. A later analysis removed 592 highly shared, low-generation-probability nucleotide sequences to deal with suspected cross-contamination and a sequencing artifact. In a later analysis, a clonal expansion index was calculated for each public chain from normalized within-repertoire ranks of inferred template counts. In a later analysis, generation probabilities were computed with a VDJ recombination model fitted to out-of-frame rearrangements, and the resulting probabilities were checked against IGoR. In a later analysis, TCR-TCR, TCR-HLA and TCR-CMV co-occurrence was scored with hypergeometric tests, and a repertoire-size bias correction was applied to TCR pairs. To estimate false discovery rates, a later analysis permuted the HLA or CMV assignments 20 times. A later analysis grouped co-occurring TCRs with DBSCAN, adding TCRdist sequence similarity when clustering within HLA-allele-positive subsets. Co-occurrence clustering excluded repertoires with fewer than 30,000 or more than 120,000 public chains, plus five with anomalous nucleotide sharing. TCRdb took this table from immuneACCESS and kept in-frame rearrangements with V and J called. Such tables lack part of the clones; where checked against another copy, unresolved V genes explain under half of the gap, and the rest is unexplained. Clone size and the V and J calls come from that table; the DNA yielded D and trimming. The table for this sample lists about 270,000 clones; about nine tenths of them were counted only once. 3.5% to 4% of the sample goes to the ten largest clones.

The TCR was taken from a man aged 35-49 years in good health and CMV-seropositive. Sequenced sample: PBMCs. Recombination connected TRBV18 to TRBJ2-3, and perhaps TRBD1 as D gene, on 6 matching bases. The CDR3 sequence is CASSPPGAVTDTQYF. In nucleotide form, the sequence is TGTGCCAGCTCACCCCCAGGGGCTGTAACAGATACGCAGTATTTT.